This T cell receptor (beta chain) was identified in a study of T cells in Graves' hyperthyroidism and ophthalmopathy. Turning to the study itself: The initial diagnosis was the point when peripheral blood was collected, ahead of any treatment. Findings of the study overall: The blood repertoire included most of the expanded thyroid clonotypes above 0.001. A median around 6 months before onset, the model predicted ophthalmopathy.

RNA transcripts gave rise to amplified TCR beta CDR3 regions. HTBI primers were employed in a first-round RT-PCR of the TCR CDR3. In TCRdb, the multiplex PCR reads were re-called with MiXCR into one record per CDR3 protein. The sample gives 500,000 to 550,000 distinct CDR3 sequences, around 20% of which show up once; approximately 26% is in the top ten. Comments on this clonotype: What it binds is unknown.

Graves' hyperthyroidism was deemed stable absent ophthalmopathy progression within 18 months. V lost 0 bases to trimming and J lost 9 bases, with 14 bases between them. This CDR3 comprises 14 residues. The germline V gene encodes CDR1 MNHEY and CDR2 SVGAGI. This sequence joins TRBV6-5 and TRBJ1-1; D gene unclear. This sequence was found in a man aged 18 to 30 with Graves' hyperthyroidism. Material for sequencing was blood. CDR3 sequence: CASSYSSDPYQAFF. In DNA form, the CDR3 reads TGTGCCAGCAGTTACTCGTCCGATCCCTACCAAGCTTTCTTT.